This TCR beta chain was profiled in a study of T cells after posttransplantation cyclophosphamide. Study-wide results and caveats: Blood and skin or GI T cell repertoires showed limited TRB overlap. Later post-transplant blood repertoires were often dominated by donor CD8+ memory clones. TRB clonality was highly associated with recipient CMV seropositivity and reactivation.

Sampled 1 year posttransplant, controls received myeloablative marrow transplants, methotrexate and a calcineurin inhibitor. Libraries were prepared by immunoSEQ multiplex PCR; TCRdb keeps only in-frame clonotypes and omits some of them. The profile covers 20,000 to 25,000 clones, with 80% to 90% appearing a single time and around 2% taken by the ten largest. The CDR3 has 14 amino acids. CDR1 and CDR2 from the germline V gene are MRHNA and SNTAGT. The ends lost 0 bases at V and 11 bases at J; junction bases unmatched: 7. Details on this clone: Its specificity is not known.

The sequence derives from a female patient in her 30s who received an allogeneic stem cell transplant from an unrelated donor, was CMV-positive, and had acute and chronic GVHD. Some T cells may possibly be graft donor cells. Sequences were derived from PBMCs, sampled 350 to 400 days after allogeneic stem cell transplant with calcineurin inhibitor and methotrexate. This rearrangement joins TRBV6-4 to TRBJ2-1; 7 positions match TRBD2. In DNA, the CDR3 is TGTGCCAGCAGTGACTCGACCAGCGGGGATAAGCAGTTCTTC. Translation: CASSDSTSGDKQFF.